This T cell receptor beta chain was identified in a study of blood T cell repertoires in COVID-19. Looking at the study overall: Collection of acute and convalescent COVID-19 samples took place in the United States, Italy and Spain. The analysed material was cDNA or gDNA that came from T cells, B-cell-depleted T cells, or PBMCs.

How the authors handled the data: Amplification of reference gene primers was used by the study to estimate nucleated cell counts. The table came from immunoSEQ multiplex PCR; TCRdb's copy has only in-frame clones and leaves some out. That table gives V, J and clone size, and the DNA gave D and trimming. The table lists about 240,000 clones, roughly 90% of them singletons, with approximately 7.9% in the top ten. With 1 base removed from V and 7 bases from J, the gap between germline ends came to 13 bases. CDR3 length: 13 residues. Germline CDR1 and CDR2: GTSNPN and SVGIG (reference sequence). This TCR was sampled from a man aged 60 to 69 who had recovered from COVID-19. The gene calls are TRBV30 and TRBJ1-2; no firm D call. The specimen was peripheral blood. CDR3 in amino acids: CAWSDKLWSGYTF. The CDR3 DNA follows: TGTGCCTGGAGTGACAAGTTGTGGAGTGGCTACACCTTC.